The 21 T cell receptor beta chains given below trace back to one sample, sequenced in a study of blood T cell repertoires in COVID-19. Data came from immunoSEQ multiplex PCR; TCRdb stores just in-frame clones and leaves some out. In the table there are hundreds of thousands of clones, approximately 83% of which are singletons. Material for sequencing was PBMCs or T cells enriched from blood (not recorded which). These receptors were obtained from a woman in her forties or fifties who had been exposed to COVID-19.

The V call is TRBV7-6, the J call TRBJ1-6; a possible D gene is TRBD1 (5 bases). Germline-derived CDR1 and CDR2 are SGHVS and FNYEAQ. The CDR3 is made up of 17 amino acids. The ends were cut back, 1 base at V and 7 bases at J, with 17 bases in the middle. The CDR3 region is CASSLEVPGPLNSPLHF. In nucleotides, the CDR3 is TGTGCCAGCAGCTTAGAAGTCCCAGGGCCACTCAATTCACCCCTCCACTTT.

The V and J genes are TRBV7-8 and TRBJ2-2; TRBD1 matches at 8 bases. V shed 5 bases, J shed 4 bases, and the junction held 6 bases outside the gene matches. Germline V gene lookup returns CDR1 SGHVS and CDR2 FQNEAQ. This CDR3 is built from 15 residues. CDR3 DNA sequence: TGTGCCAGCAGCCGAGACAGGGGAGGCACCGGGGAGCTGTTTTTT. This encodes CASSRDRGGTGELFF.

This clone was seen a single time. The chain employs TRBV19 and TRBJ2-3; possibly TRBD2 for D (5 bases). The V and J ends lost 7 bases and 2 bases respectively, with 13 bases between them. The CDR3 is 14 amino acids. Germline V gene sequence: CDR1 LNHDA, CDR2 SQIVND (reference sequence). CDR3 amino acids: CASKADGYTDTQYF. CDR3 DNA sequence: TGTGCCAGTAAAGCGGACGGTTACACAGATACGCAGTATTTT.

The gene calls are TRBV6-6 and TRBJ2-7, with 8 bases that match TRBD1. Germline CDR1 and CDR2: MNHNY and SVGAGI (reference sequence). The length of the CDR3 is 15 residues. V lost 0 bases, J lost 4 bases, and 5 bases stayed unmatched. CDR3 sequence reads: CASSYSQGAGYEQYF. DNA for the CDR3: TGTGCCAGCAGTTACTCGCAGGGGGCGGGGTACGAGCAGTACTTC.

The sample holds a few counts of this clone. The gene calls are TRBV7-8 and TRBJ2-2; 12 nucleotides line up with TRBD2. CDR1 is SGHVS and CDR2 is FQNEAQ in the germline V gene. This CDR3 is 15 amino acids long. The V and J ends lost 6 bases and 7 bases, in that order; junction bases with no gene match: 6. The CDR3 reads CASRLAGGSSGELFF. Written as DNA, the CDR3 is TGTGCCAGCAGGCTAGCGGGGGGGAGTAGCGGGGAGCTGTTTTTT.

In its sample, this clone was seen once. This chain uses TRBV2 with TRBJ1-6; maybe TRBD1 (6 bases). V was clipped by 5 bases and J by 6 bases, with 20 bases between them. The CDR3 is made up of 17 amino acids. Germline V CDR1 and CDR2: SNHLY, FYNNEI. CDR3 in amino acids: CASSSHRTDTFNSPLHF. The CDR3 DNA is TGTGCCAGCAGTTCACATCGGACAGACACCTTTAATTCACCCCTCCACTTT.

This chain links TRBV5-4 with TRBJ2-1, with a weak D call TRBD2 (5 bases). Deletions cut 5 bases from V and 0 bases from J, with 18 bases between. CDR1 is SGHNT and CDR2 is YYREEE in the germline V gene (reference sequence). This CDR3 region has 17 residues. CDR3 nucleotides: TGTGCCAGCAGTCTTCAGGACTCCCGAGGCTCCTACAATGAGCAGTTCTTC. It translates to CASSLQDSRGSYNEQFF.

This clone was observed a handful of times. The chain links TRBV13 to TRBJ2-7; the D gene is possibly TRBD1 (6 bases). Trimming cost V 0 bases and J 3 bases, with 12 bases left between them. Germline V gene lookup returns CDR1 PRHDT and CDR2 FYEKMQ (reference sequence). This CDR3 has 15 residues. The CDR3 spells CASSLGRGPLYEQYF. CDR3 in DNA: TGTGCCAGCAGCTTAGGCAGGGGACCTCTCTACGAGCAGTACTTC.

The chain couples TRBV19 to TRBJ1-1, with 7 bases aligning to TRBD1. The junction had 8 bases not matched to a gene; V was cut back by 6 bases and J by 1 base. The CDR3 runs 15 residues. Germline assignment: CDR1 LNHDA and CDR2 SQIVND (reference sequence). The CDR3 DNA follows: TGTGCCAGTAGGGACAGGTACTTATCGAACACTGAAGCTTTCTTT. Its protein product is CASRDRYLSNTEAFF.

CDR3 region: CASSSNRGMYNEQFF. The CDR3 DNA is TGCGCCAGCAGCTCAAACAGGGGGATGTACAATGAGCAGTTCTTC. The rearrangement joins TRBV5-1 to TRBJ2-1; TRBD1 aligns across 8 bases. Per the germline V gene, CDR1 is SGHRS and CDR2 is YFSETQ. This CDR3 is 15 amino acids long. V shed 3 bases and J 4 bases; nucleotides not matched to a gene: 6.

This clone is a singleton in its sample. The CDR3 protein is CASSEVGTGPSPPQHF. CDR3 DNA sequence: TGTGCCAGCAGTGAGGTAGGGACAGGGCCCTCACCGCCCCAGCATTTT. V usage is TRBV6-1 and J usage is TRBJ1-5; 9 nucleotides agree with TRBD1. Looked up from germline, CDR1 is MNHNS and CDR2 is SASEGT. Trimming cost V 3 bases and J 9 bases; bases outside gene matches: 12. The CDR3 extends over 16 amino acids.

This chain links TRBV6-5 with TRBJ1-2, with a weak D call TRBD1 (6 bases). Between the trimmed V and J ends, which lost 6 bases and 4 bases, there was a span of 15 bases. CDR1 is MNHEY, CDR2 SVGAGI, per germline. CDR3 length: 14 amino acids. CDR3 sequence reads: CASSYATGLYGYTF. The CDR3 DNA follows: TGTGCCAGCAGCTACGCCACAGGGCTCTATGGCTACACCTTC.

This clone was found a few times. The chain links TRBV3-1 (or the pseudogene TRBV3-2) to TRBJ1-5; 7 bases line up with TRBD1. The CDR3 loop spans 15 amino acids. Germline lookup yields CDR1 LGHDT and CDR2 YNNKEL (reference sequence). J was trimmed by 6 bases and V by 1 base; bases with no gene match: 6. CDR3 in DNA: TGTGCCAGCAGCCAAGGTCAAGGGGGCATTCAGCCCCAGCATTTT. Translated, it gives CASSQGQGGIQPQHF.

About this clone itself: Different DNA sequences within this sample yield the same CDR3. The chain joins TRBV5-4 to TRBJ2-5; 9 positions agree with TRBD2. Looked up from germline, CDR1 is SGHNT and CDR2 is YYREEE (reference sequence). V was pared by 0 bases and J by 5 bases, with 5 bases of the junction left unmatched. CDR3 length equals 15 residues. The CDR3 DNA reads TGTGCCAGCAGCTTGGTACCTAGCGGGGAGGAGACCCAGTACTTC. Translation gives CASSLVPSGEETQYF.

The chain employs TRBV2 and TRBJ1-6, with 9 positions matching TRBD1. The CDR3 spans 14 residues. J was trimmed by 8 bases and V by 6 bases; bases with no gene match: 5. From germline, CDR1 is SNHLY and CDR2 FYNNEI. For the CDR3, the DNA is TGTGCCAGCAGGGGGACAGGGTTCGATTCACCCCTCCACTTT. Translation: CASRGTGFDSPLHF.

V usage is TRBV24-1 and J usage is TRBJ1-2; no firm D call. From germline, CDR1 is KGHDR and CDR2 SFDVKD. The CDR3 length is 13 residues. The germline V and J ends were trimmed by 4 bases and 1 base, with 6 bases remaining between them. The CDR3 DNA follows: TGTGCCACCAGTGAATTTCATAACTATGGCTACACCTTC. Protein product: CATSEFHNYGYTF.

CDR3 bases: TGTGCCGGGAGCCGGGGGAAGGCCGGGGAGCTGTTTTTT. Translated, it gives CAGSRGKAGELFF. The chain carries TRBV19 and TRBJ2-2; D might be TRBD2 (6 bases). CDR1 and CDR2 from the germline V gene are LNHDA and SQIVND (reference sequence). Between the trimmed V and J ends, which lost 11 bases and 6 bases, there was a span of 16 bases. This CDR3 has 13 residues.

This chain joins TRBV9 and TRBJ2-3; 7 nucleotides agree with TRBD2. This CDR3 is built from 16 residues. V lost 2 bases and J lost 1; bases outside the gene matches: 7. Germline-derived CDR1 and CDR2 are SGDLS and YYNGEE. CDR3: CASSVGEGGRTDTQYF. For the CDR3, the DNA is TGTGCCAGCAGCGTCGGGGAGGGAGGACGCACAGATACGCAGTATTTT.

CDR3 nucleotide sequence: TGTGCCAGCAGCAGGAACGACAGAAATGAAAAACTGTTTTTT. Residues: CASSRNDRNEKLFF. The chain employs TRBV13 and TRBJ1-4; the D gene is possibly TRBD1 (5 bases). Germline values: CDR1 PRHDT, CDR2 FYEKMQ (reference sequence). The CDR3 spans 14 residues. The germline V and J ends were trimmed by 5 bases and 5 bases, with 12 bases remaining between them.

The rearrangement uses TRBV6-2 or TRBV6-3 and TRBJ1-2; TRBD1 is a possible D gene (6 bases). Between the trimmed V and J ends, which lost 0 bases and 5 bases, there was a span of 13 bases. Germline V lookup: CDR1 MNHEY, CDR2 SVGEGT. CDR3 length: 15 amino acids. CDR3 coding DNA: TGTGCCAGCAGTTACTCGCCTAGCAGGGGATATGGCTACACCTTC. Translating it yields CASSYSPSRGYGYTF.

This clone was observed at least ten times. CDR3 sequence: CASSREAFF. The CDR3 region has the DNA TGTGCCAGCAGCCGGGAAGCTTTCTTT. This chain links TRBV5-6 with TRBJ1-1; D is ambiguous. The CDR3 sequence is 9 residues long. CDR1 and CDR2 from the germline V gene are SGHDT and YYEEEE. V lost 4 bases, J lost 8 bases, and 3 bases lay in between.